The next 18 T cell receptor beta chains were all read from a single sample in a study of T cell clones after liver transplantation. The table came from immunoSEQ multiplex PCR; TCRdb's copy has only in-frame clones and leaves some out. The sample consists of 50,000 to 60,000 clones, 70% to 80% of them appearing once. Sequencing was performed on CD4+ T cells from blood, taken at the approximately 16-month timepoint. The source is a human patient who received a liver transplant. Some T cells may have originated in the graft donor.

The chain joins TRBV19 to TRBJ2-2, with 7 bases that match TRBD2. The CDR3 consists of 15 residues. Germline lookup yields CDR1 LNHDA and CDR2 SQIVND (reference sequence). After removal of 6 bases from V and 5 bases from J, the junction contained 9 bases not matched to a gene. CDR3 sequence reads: CASRVRWEGTGELFF. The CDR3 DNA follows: TGTGCCAGTAGAGTGAGGTGGGAGGGAACCGGGGAGCTGTTTTTT.

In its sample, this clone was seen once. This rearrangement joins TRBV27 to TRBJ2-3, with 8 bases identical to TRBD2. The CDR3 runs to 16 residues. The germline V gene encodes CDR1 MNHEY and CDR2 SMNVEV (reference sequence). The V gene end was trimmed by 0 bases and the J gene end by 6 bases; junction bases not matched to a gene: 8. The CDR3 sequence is CASSLSGLGLWDTQYF. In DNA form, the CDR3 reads TGTGCCAGCAGTTTATCGGGACTAGGGCTATGGGATACGCAGTATTTT.

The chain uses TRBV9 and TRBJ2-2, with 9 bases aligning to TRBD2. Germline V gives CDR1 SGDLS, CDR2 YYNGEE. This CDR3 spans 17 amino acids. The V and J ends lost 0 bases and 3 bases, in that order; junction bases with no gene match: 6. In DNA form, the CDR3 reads TGTGCCAGCAGCGTAGCATCAGCGGGGGGTTACACCGGGGAGCTGTTTTTT. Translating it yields CASSVASAGGYTGELFF.

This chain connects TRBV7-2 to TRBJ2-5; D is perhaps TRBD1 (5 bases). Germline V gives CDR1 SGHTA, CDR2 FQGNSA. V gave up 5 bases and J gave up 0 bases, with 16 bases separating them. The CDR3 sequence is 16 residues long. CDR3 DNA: TGTGCCAGCAGCCTGGGGCCTAACCTGTACCAAGAGACCCAGTACTTC. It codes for CASSLGPNLYQETQYF.

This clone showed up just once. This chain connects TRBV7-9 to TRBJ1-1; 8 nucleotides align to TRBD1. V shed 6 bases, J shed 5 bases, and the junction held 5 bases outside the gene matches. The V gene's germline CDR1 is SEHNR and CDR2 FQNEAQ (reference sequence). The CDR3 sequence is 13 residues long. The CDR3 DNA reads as TGTGCCAGCAGTTCCGGACAGGGTACTGAAGCTTTCTTT. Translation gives CASSSGQGTEAFF.

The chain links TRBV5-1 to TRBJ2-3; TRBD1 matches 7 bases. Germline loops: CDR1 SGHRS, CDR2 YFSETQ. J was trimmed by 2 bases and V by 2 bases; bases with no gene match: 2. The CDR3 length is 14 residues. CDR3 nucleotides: TGCGCCAGCAGCTTTGACAGGGTCACAGATACGCAGTATTTT. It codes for CASSFDRVTDTQYF.

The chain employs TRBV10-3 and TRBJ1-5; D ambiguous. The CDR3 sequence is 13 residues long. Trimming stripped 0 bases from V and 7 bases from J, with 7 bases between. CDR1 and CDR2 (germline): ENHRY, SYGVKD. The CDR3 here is CAISESMAQPQHF. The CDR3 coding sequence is TGTGCCATCAGTGAGTCTATGGCCCAGCCCCAGCATTTT.

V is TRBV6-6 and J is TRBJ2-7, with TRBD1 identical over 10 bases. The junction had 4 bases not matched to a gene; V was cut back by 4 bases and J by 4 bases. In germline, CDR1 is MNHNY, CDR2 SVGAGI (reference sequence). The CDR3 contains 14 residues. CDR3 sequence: CASSSGQGVYEQYV. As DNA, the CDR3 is TGTGCCAGCAGTTCCGGACAGGGGGTTTACGAGCAGTACGTC.

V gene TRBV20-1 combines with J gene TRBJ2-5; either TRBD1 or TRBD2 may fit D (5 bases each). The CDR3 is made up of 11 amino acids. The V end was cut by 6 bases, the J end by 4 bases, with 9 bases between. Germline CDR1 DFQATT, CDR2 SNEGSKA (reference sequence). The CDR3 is CSAGTRETQYF. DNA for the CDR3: TGCAGTGCCGGGACGAGAGAGACCCAGTACTTC.

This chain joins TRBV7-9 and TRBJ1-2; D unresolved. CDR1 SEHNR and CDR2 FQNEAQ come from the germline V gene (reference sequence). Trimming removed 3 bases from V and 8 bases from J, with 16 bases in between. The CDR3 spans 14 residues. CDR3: CASSLGLATAGYTF. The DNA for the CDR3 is TGTGCCAGCAGCTTGGGTCTCGCCACAGCAGGCTACACCTTC.

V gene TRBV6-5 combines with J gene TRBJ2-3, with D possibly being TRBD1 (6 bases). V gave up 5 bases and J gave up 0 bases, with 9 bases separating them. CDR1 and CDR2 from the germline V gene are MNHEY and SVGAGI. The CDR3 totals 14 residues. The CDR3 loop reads CASSEGGSTDTQYF. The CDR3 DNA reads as TGTGCCAGCAGTGAAGGGGGTAGCACAGATACGCAGTATTTT.

CDR3 residues: CASSTWGGAGYGNTIYF. The CDR3 DNA sequence: TGTGCCAGTAGTACCTGGGGGGGCGCCGGGTACGGAAACACCATATATTTT. This chain uses TRBV19 with TRBJ1-3; maybe TRBD1 (6 bases). The CDR3 totals 17 residues. In germline, CDR1 is LNHDA, CDR2 SQIVND (reference sequence). Trimming shortened V by 4 bases and J by 4 bases, and 20 bases separated the two germline ends.

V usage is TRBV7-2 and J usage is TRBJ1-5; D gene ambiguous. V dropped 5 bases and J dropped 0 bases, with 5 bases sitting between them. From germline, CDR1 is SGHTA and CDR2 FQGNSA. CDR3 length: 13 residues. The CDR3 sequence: CASSPYSNQPQHF. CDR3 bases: TGTGCCAGCAGCCCATATAGCAATCAGCCCCAGCATTTT.

CDR3 loop: CASSDIGSPTGELFF. CDR3 in DNA: TGTGCCAGCAGTGATATTGGCTCTCCAACCGGGGAGCTGTTTTTT. The chain is built from TRBV25-1 and TRBJ2-2; no firm D call. V lost 3 bases and J lost 5, with 13 bases in between. CDR1 MGHDK and CDR2 SYGVNS come from the germline V gene. The CDR3 loop spans 15 amino acids.

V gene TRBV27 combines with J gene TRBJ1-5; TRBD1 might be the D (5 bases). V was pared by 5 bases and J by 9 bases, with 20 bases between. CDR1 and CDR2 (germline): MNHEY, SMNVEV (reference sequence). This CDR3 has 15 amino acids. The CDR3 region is CASSPVGVGRAPQHF. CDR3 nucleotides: TGTGCCAGCAGTCCGGTGGGGGTTGGGAGGGCGCCCCAGCATTTT.

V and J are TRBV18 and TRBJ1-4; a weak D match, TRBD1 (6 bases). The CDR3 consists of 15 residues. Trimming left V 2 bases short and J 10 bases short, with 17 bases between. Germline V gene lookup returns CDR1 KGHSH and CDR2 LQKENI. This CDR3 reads CASSPGTKLGAKLFF. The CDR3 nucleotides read TGTGCCAGCTCACCAGGGACAAAATTAGGTGCAAAACTGTTTTTT.

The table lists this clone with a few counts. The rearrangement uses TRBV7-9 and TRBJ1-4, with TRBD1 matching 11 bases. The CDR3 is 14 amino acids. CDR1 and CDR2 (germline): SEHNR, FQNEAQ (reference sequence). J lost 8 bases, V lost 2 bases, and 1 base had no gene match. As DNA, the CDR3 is TGTGCCAGCAGCTTAAGGACAGGGGGCGAAAAACTGTTTTTT. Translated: CASSLRTGGEKLFF.

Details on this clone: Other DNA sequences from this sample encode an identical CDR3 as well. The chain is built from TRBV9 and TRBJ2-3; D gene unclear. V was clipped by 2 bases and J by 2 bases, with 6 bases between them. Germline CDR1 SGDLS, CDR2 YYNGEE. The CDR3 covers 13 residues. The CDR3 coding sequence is TGTGCCAGCAGCGTCCGGTTCACAGATACGCAGTATTTT. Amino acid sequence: CASSVRFTDTQYF.